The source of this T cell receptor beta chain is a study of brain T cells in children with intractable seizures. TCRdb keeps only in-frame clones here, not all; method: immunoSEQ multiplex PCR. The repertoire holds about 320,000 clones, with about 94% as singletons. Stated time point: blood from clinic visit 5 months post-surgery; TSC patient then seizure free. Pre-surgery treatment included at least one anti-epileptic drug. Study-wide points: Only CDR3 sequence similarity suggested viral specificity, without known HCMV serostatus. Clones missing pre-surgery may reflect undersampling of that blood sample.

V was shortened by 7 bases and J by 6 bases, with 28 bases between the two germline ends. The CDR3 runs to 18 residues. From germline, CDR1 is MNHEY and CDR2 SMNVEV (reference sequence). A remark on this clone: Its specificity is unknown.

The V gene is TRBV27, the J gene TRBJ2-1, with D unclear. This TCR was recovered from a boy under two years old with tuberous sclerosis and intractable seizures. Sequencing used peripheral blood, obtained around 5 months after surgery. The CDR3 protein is CASTRTGLGRLVGNEQFF. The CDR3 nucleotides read TGTGCCAGCACCCGAACCGGGCTCGGGCGCTTGGTGGGCAATGAGCAGTTCTTC.